The rows below give T cell receptor beta chains drawn from one sample of a study of cytomegalovirus exposure and HLA in healthy donors. Method: immunoSEQ multiplex PCR; TCRdb's copy keeps in-frame clones and lacks some. The repertoire holds 170,000 or so clones, with 84% as singletons. Sequences were obtained from PBMCs. These receptors all stem from a girl under 18 in good health and CMV-seropositive. CDR3s include the opening cysteine and the closing phenylalanine or tryptophan. Each record gives: clone size, D gene, V gene, J gene, CDR3 protein, CDR3 DNA. The D gene is left open where the match is weak. Clone size is shown for a subset of rows, as once, few, many or a class of expanded clone.

>NA|TRBD1|TRBV12-5|TRBJ1-4
CASGLVRTGYRGSEKLFF
TGTGCTAGTGGTTTGGTACGGACAGGGTATAGGGGTAGTGAAAAACTGTTTTTT
>NA|NA|TRBV5-1|TRBJ2-5
CASSLGTHSQETQYF
TGCGCCAGCAGCTTGGGAACCCACAGTCAAGAGACCCAGTACTTC
>NA|NA|TRBV6-5|TRBJ2-6
CASKQQGSGANVLTF
TGTGCCAGCAAACAACAGGGTTCTGGGGCCAACGTCCTGACTTTC
>once|TRBD1|TRBV2|TRBJ2-7
CASTSQGAYEQYF
TGTGCCAGCACATCACAGGGGGCATACGAGCAGTACTTC
>NA|NA|TRBV9|TRBJ2-3
CASSVGSGTDTQYF
TGTGCCAGCAGCGTAGGATCGGGCACAGATACGCAGTATTTT
>NA|NA|TRBV5-6|TRBJ1-2
CASSLGGHRDYGYTF
TGTGCCAGCAGCTTGGGGGGGCACCGAGACTATGGCTACACCTTC
>NA|TRBD1|TRBV11-2|TRBJ2-2
CASTPDRDLFSGELFF
TGTGCCAGTACTCCTGACAGGGATCTTTTTTCCGGGGAGCTGTTTTTT
>NA|NA|TRBV30|TRBJ2-7
CAWSPPGRPVAEQYF
TGTGCCTGGAGTCCACCTGGCAGGCCCGTCGCCGAGCAGTACTTC
>NA|TRBD1|TRBV10-3|TRBJ2-7
CAIGQGGYEQYF
TGTGCCATAGGACAGGGAGGCTACGAGCAGTACTTC
>once|TRBD1|TRBV7-2|TRBJ2-7
CASSLGYGTGSYEQYF
TGTGCCAGCAGCTTGGGTTACGGGACAGGGTCCTACGAGCAGTACTTC
>NA|TRBD2|TRBV4-2|TRBJ2-7
CASSPPLAGGSSYEQYF
TGTGCCAGCAGTCCTCCTTTAGCGGGGGGGAGCTCCTACGAGCAGTACTTC
>NA|NA|TRBV2|TRBJ1-6
CASSEALNSPLHF
TGTGCCAGCAGTGAAGCTCTTAATTCACCCCTCCACTTT
>once|NA|TRBV19|TRBJ2-7
CASSGANEQYF
TGTGCCAGTAGTGGGGCGAACGAGCAGTACTTC
>NA|NA|TRBV11-3|TRBJ1-6
CASSLSGPDSPLHF
TGTGCCAGCAGCCTGAGCGGGCCCGATTCACCCCTCCACTTT
>NA|NA|TRBV6-5|TRBJ1-6
CASSPVGTQTSPLHF
TGTGCCAGCAGTCCCGTTGGGACACAAACTTCACCCCTCCACTTT
>NA|TRBD2|TRBV7-9|TRBJ2-7
CASSPTSGGPYEQYF
TGTGCCAGCAGCCCGACTAGCGGGGGGCCCTACGAGCAGTACTTC
>NA|NA|TRBV19|TRBJ1-2
CASSIARGNYTF
TGTGCCAGTAGTATCGCGAGAGGAAACTACACCTTC
>NA|NA|TRBV12-5|TRBJ2-3
CASAGWSTDTQYF
TGTGCTAGTGCGGGATGGAGTACAGATACGCAGTATTTT
>few|NA|TRBV9|TRBJ2-3
CASSSEMRDTQYF
TGTGCCAGCAGCTCTGAAATGAGGGATACGCAGTATTTT
>NA|NA|TRBV7-9|TRBJ2-1
CASTSGANNEQFF
TGTGCCAGCACCTCAGGGGCCAACAATGAGCAGTTCTTC
>few|NA|TRBV13|TRBJ2-7
CASSPIDFPYEQYF
TGTGCCAGCAGCCCAATAGACTTTCCCTACGAGCAGTACTTC
>NA|NA|TRBV15|TRBJ2-3
CATSNAGTQYF
TGTGCCACCAGCAACGCGGGTACGCAGTATTTT
>NA|NA|TRBV6-5|TRBJ2-7
CASSYDPGRSEQYF
TGTGCCAGCAGTTACGATCCAGGTCGCAGCGAGCAGTACTTC
>NA|TRBD2|TRBV5-1|TRBJ2-3
CASSTGLAGGADTQYF
TGCGCCAGCAGCACTGGACTAGCGGGGGGGGCGGATACGCAGTATTTT
>NA|TRBD1|TRBV5-1|TRBJ1-2
CASRSEQGASYGYTF
TGCGCCAGCCGTTCAGAACAGGGGGCCTCCTATGGCTACACCTTC
>NA|TRBD1|TRBV9|TRBJ1-1
CASSVDRAGGEAFF
TGTGCCAGCAGCGTAGATAGGGCAGGGGGGGAAGCTTTCTTT
>NA|NA|TRBV10-3|TRBJ2-7
CASTKGAEWLATSYEQYF
TGTGCCAGTACTAAGGGCGCCGAGTGGCTAGCCACCTCCTACGAGCAGTACTTC
>NA|NA|TRBV5-4|TRBJ1-2
CASSRLDGSYGYTF
TGTGCCAGCAGCCGACTAGACGGAAGCTATGGCTACACCTTC
>NA|TRBD1|TRBV7-2|TRBJ1-5
CASSPHPGTGSNQPQHF
TGTGCCAGCAGCCCCCACCCTGGGACAGGGAGCAATCAGCCCCAGCATTTT
>NA|NA|TRBV18|TRBJ1-5
CASSPQAGREPQHF
TGTGCCAGCTCACCACAGGCGGGTCGCGAGCCCCAGCATTTT
>few|NA|TRBV7-9|TRBJ1-1
CASSLSVNTEAFF
TGTGCCAGCAGCTTGTCAGTGAACACTGAAGCTTTCTTT
>NA|TRBD2|TRBV6-4|TRBJ2-3
CATSSGGGTDTQYF
TGTGCCACCTCGTCCGGGGGGGGCACAGATACGCAGTATTTT
>NA|TRBD1|TRBV12-5|TRBJ2-2
CASGLKITGGENTGELFF
TGTGCTAGTGGTTTGAAAATTACAGGGGGCGAGAACACCGGGGAGCTGTTTTTT
>NA|TRBD1|TRBV6-5|TRBJ2-3
CASKMGQGSDTQYF
TGTGCCAGCAAGATGGGACAGGGTTCAGATACGCAGTATTTT
>NA|TRBD1|TRBV19|TRBJ1-5
CASSIGGDRAGNQPQHF
TGTGCCAGTAGTATTGGCGGAGACAGGGCTGGCAATCAGCCCCAGCATTTT
>NA|NA|TRBV6-5|TRBJ1-5
CASSDSSNQPQHF
TGTGCCAGCAGTGACAGCAGCAATCAGCCCCAGCATTTT
>NA|NA|TRBV2|TRBJ2-7
CASSDGYEQYF
TGTGCCAGCAGTGACGGGTACGAGCAGTACTTC
>NA|NA|TRBV2|TRBJ1-5
CASSGGLGQPQHF
TGTGCCAGCAGTGGGGGACTTGGTCAGCCCCAGCATTTT
>NA|TRBD2|TRBV9|TRBJ2-5
CATTRRGGPEETQYF
TGTGCCACCACGAGGCGGGGGGGCCCGGAGGAGACCCAGTACTTC
>NA|TRBD1|TRBV13|TRBJ1-2
CASSRGQGSYGYTF
TGTGCCAGCAGCCGAGGACAGGGGTCCTATGGCTACACCTTC
>NA|NA|TRBV15|TRBJ1-5
CATSMVRTVNQPQHF
TGTGCCACCAGCATGGTCCGGACAGTCAATCAGCCCCAGCATTTT
>NA|NA|TRBV6-5|TRBJ1-2
CASSRRGYGYTF
TGTGCCAGCTCGAGGCGAGGGTATGGCTACACCTTC
>NA|NA|TRBV6-4|TRBJ1-2
CASSGQPGNPGLGGYTF
TGTGCCAGTTCCGGGCAGCCGGGCAATCCCGGACTTGGTGGCTACACCTTC
>many|TRBD1|TRBV5-1|TRBJ1-1
CASSLDTGGMNTEAFF
TGCGCCAGCAGCTTGGATACAGGGGGAATGAACACTGAAGCTTTCTTT
>NA|NA|TRBV6-1|TRBJ1-1
CASSAGTEAFF
TGTGCCAGCAGTGCGGGCACTGAAGCTTTCTTT